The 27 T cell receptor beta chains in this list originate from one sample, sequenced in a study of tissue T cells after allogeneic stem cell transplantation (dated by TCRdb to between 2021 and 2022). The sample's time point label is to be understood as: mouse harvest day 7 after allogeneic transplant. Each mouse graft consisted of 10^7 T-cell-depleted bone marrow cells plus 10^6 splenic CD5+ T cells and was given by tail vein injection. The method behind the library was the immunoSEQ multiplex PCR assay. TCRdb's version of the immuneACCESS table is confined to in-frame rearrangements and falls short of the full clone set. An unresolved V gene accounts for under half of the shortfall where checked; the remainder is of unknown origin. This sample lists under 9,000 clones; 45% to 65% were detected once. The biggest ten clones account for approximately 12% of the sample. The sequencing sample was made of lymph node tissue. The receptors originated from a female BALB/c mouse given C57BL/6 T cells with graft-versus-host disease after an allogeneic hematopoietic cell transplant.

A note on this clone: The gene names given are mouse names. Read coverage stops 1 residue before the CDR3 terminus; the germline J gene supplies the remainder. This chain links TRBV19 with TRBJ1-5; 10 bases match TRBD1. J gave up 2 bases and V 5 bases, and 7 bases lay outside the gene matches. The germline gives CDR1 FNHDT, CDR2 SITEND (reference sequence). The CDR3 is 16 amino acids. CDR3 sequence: CASSLTGGADNQAPLF. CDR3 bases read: TGTGCCAGCAGCCTGACAGGGGGCGCGGACAACCAGGCTCCGCTT.

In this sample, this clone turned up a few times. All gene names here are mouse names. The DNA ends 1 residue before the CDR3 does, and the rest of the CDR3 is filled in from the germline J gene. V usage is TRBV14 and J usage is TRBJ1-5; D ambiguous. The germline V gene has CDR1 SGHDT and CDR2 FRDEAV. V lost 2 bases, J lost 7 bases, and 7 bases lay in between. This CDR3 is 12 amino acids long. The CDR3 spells CASSLPKQAPLF. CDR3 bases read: TGTGCCAGCAGTTTACCAAAACAGGCTCCGCTT.

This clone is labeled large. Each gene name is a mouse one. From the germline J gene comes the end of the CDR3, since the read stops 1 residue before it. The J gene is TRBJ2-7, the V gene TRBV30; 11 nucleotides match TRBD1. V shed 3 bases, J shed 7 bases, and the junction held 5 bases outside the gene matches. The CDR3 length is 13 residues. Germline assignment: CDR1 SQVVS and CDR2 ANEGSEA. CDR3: CSSRGTGGEEQYF. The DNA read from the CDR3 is TGTAGTTCTAGGGGGACAGGGGGAGAGGAACAGTAC.

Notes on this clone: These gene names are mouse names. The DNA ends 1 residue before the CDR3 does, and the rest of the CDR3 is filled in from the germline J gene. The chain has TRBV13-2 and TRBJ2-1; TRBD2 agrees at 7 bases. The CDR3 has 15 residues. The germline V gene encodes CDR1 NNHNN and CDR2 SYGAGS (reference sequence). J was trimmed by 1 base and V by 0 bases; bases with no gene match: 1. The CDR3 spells CASGDAWGNYAEQFF. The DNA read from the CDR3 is TGTGCCAGCGGTGATGCCTGGGGGAACTATGCTGAGCAGTTC.

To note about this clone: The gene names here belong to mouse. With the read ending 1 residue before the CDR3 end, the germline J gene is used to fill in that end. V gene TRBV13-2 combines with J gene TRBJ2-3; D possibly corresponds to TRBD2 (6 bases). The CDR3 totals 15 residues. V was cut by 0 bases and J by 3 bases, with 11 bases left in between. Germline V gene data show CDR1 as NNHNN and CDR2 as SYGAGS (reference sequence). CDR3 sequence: CASGDAIGGAETLYF. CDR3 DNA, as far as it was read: TGTGCCAGCGGTGATGCAATCGGGGGGGCAGAAACGCTGTAT.

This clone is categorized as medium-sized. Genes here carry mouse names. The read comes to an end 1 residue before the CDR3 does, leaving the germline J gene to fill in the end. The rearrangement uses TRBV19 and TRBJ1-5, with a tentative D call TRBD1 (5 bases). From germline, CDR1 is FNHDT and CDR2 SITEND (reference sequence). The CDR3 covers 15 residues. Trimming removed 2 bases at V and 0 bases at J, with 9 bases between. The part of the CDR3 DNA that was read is TGTGCCAGCAGTATCCGGACAAATAACAACCAGGCTCCGCTT. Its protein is CASSIRTNNNQAPL. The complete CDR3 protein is CASSIRTNNNQAPLF.

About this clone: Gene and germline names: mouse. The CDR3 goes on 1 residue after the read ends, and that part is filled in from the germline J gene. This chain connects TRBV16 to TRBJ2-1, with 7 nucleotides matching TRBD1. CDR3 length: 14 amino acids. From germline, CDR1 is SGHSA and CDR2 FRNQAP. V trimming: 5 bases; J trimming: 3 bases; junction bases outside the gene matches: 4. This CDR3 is CASSPRDSYAEQFF. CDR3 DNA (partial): TGTGCAAGCAGCCCCCGGGACAGCTATGCTGAGCAGTTC.

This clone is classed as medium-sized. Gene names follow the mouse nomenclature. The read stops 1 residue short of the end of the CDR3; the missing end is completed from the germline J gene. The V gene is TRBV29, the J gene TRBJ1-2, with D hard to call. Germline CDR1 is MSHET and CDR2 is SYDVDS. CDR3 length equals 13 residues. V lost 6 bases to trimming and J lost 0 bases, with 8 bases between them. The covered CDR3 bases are TGTGCTAGCAGAGGCAGCGCAAACTCCGACTACACC. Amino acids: CASRGSANSDYT. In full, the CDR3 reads CASRGSANSDYTF.

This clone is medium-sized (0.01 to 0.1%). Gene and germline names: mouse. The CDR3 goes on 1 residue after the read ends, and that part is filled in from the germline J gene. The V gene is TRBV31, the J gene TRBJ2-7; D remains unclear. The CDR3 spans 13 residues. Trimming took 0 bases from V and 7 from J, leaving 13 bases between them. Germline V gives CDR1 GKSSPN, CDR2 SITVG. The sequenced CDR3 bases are TGTGCCTGGAGTCTCTCGGGCGCGAGAGAACAGTAC. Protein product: CAWSLSGAREQY. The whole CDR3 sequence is CAWSLSGAREQYF.

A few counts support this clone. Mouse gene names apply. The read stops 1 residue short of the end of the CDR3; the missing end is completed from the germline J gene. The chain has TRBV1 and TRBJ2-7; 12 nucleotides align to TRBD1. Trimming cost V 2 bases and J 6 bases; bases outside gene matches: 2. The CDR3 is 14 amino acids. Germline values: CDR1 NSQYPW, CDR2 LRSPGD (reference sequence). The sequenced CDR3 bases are TGCACCTGCAGTGCAAGGGACAGGGGGCTTGAACAGTAC. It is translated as CTCSARDRGLEQY. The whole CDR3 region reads CTCSARDRGLEQYF.

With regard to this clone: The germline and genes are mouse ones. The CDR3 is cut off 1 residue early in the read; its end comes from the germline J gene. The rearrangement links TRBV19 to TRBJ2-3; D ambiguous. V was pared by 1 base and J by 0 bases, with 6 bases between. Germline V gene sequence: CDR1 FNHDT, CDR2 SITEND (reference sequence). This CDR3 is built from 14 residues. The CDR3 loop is CASSISRSAETLYF. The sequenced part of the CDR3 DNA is TGTGCCAGCAGTATAAGCAGAAGTGCAGAAACGCTGTAT.

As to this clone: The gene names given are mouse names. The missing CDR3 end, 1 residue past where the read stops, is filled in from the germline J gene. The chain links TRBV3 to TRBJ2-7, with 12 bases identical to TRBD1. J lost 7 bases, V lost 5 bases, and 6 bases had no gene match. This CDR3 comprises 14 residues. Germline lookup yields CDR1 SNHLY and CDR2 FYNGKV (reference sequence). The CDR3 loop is CASSTRDRGREQYF. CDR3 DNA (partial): TGTGCCAGCAGCACCCGGGACAGGGGGCGAGAACAGTAC.

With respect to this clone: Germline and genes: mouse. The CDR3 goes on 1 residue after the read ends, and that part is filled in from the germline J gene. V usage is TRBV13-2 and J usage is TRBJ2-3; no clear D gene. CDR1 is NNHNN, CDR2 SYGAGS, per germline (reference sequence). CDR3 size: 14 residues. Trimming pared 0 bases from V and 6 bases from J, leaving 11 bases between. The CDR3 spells CASGDALEGETLYF. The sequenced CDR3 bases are TGTGCCAGCGGTGATGCGCTGGAAGGGGAAACGCTGTAT.

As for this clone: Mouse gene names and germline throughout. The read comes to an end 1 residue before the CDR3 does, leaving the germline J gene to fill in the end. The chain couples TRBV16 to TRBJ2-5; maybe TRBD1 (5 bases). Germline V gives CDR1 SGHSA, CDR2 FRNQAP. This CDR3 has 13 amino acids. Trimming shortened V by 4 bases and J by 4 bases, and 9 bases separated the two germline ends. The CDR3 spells CASSSDRKDTQYF. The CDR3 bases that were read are TGTGCAAGCAGCTCCGACAGAAAAGACACCCAGTAC.

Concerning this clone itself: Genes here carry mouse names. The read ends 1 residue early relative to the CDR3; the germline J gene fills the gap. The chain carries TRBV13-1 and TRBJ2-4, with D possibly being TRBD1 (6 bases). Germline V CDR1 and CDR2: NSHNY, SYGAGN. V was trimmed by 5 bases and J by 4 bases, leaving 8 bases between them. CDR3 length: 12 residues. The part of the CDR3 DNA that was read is TGTGCCAGCAGAAGACAGGAAAACACCTTGTAC. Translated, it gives CASRRQENTLY. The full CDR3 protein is CASRRQENTLYF.

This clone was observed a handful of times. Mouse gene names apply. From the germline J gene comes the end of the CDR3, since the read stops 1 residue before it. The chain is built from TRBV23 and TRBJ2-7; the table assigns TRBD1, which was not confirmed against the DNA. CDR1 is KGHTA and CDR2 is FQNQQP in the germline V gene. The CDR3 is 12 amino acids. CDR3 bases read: TGCTCCAGCACCCGGGACACTTATGAACAGTAC. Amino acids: CSSTRDTYEQY. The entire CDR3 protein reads CSSTRDTYEQYF.

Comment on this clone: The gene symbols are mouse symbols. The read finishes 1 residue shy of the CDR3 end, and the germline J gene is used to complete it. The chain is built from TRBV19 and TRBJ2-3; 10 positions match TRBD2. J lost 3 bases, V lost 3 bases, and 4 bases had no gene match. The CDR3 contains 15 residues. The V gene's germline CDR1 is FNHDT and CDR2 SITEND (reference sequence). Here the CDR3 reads CASSTGGAPAETLYF. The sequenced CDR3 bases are TGTGCCAGCAGTACTGGGGGGGCGCCGGCAGAAACGCTGTAT.

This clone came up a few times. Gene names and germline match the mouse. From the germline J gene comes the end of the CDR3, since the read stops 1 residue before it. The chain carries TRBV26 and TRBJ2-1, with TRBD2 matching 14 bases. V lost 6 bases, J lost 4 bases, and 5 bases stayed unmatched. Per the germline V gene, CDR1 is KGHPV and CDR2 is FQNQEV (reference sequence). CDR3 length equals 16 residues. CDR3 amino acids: CASSRDWGGAYAEQFF. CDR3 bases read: TGTGCCAGCAGCAGGGACTGGGGGGGCGCTTATGCTGAGCAGTTC.

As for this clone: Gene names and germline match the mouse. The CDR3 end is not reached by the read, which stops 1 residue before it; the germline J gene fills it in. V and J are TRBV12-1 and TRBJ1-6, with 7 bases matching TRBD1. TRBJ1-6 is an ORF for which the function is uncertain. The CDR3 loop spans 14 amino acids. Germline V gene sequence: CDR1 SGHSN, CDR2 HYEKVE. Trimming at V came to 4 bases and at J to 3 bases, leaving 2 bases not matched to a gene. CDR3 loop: CASSTGLYNSPLYF. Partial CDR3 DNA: TGTGCCAGCTCGACAGGGCTCTATAATTCGCCCCTCTAC.

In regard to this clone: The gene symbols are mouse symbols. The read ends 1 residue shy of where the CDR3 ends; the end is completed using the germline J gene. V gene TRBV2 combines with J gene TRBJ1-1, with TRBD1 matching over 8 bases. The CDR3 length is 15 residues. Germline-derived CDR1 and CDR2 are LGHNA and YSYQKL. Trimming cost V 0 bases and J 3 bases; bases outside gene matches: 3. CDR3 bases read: TGTGCCAGCAGCCAAGATCCAGGGGGCGACACAGAAGTCTTC. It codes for CASSQDPGGDTEVF. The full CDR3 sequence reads CASSQDPGGDTEVFF. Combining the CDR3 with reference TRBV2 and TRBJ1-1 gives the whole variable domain DPKIIQKPKYLVAVTGSEKILICEQYLGHNAMYWYRQSAKKPLEFMFSYSYQKLMDNQTASSRFQPQSSKKNHLDLQITALKPDDSATYFCASSQDPGGDTEVFFGKGTRLTVV.

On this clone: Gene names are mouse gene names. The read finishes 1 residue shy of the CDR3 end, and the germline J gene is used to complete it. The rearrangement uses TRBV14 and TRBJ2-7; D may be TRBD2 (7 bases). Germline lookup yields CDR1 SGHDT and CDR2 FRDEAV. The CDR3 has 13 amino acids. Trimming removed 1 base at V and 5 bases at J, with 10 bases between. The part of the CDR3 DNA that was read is TGTGCCAGCAGTTTCAGGGGGGCGGATGAACAGTAC. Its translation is CASSFRGADEQY. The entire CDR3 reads CASSFRGADEQYF.

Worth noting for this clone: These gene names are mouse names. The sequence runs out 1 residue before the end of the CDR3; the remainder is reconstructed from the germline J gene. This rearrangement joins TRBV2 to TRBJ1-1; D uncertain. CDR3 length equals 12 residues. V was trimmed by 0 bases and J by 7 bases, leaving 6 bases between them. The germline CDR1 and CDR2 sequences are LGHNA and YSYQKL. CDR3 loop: CASSQERGEVFF. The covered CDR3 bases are TGTGCCAGCAGCCAAGAACGGGGAGAAGTCTTC.

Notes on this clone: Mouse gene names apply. The sequenced part of the CDR3 DNA is TGTGCCTGGAGTACTGGGGGGCGCTATGAACAGTAC. This gives the protein CAWSTGGRYEQY. In full, the CDR3 is CAWSTGGRYEQYF. The gene calls are TRBV31 and TRBJ2-7, with TRBD2 matching over 9 bases. The missing CDR3 end, 1 residue past where the read stops, is filled in from the germline J gene. From germline, CDR1 is GKSSPN and CDR2 SITVG. The CDR3 sequence is 13 residues long. After removal of 2 bases from V and 3 bases from J, the junction contained 2 bases not matched to a gene.

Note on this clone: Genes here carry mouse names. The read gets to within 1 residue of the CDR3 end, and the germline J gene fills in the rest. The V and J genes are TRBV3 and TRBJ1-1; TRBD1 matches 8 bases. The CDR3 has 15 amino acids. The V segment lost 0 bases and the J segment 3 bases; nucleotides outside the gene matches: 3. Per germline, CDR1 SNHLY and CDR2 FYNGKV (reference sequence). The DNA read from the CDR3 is TGTGCCAGCAGCTTAGCGCCCAGGGGGCACACAGAAGTCTTC. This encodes CASSLAPRGHTEVF. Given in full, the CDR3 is CASSLAPRGHTEVFF.

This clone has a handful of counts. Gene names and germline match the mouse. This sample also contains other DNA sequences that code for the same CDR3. Incomplete CDR3 DNA: TGTGCCAGCAGTTTAGGGTATGAACAGTAC. Amino acids: CASSLGYEQY. The entire CDR3 is CASSLGYEQYF. This chain connects TRBV15 to TRBJ2-7, with no clear D. The CDR3 is cut off 1 residue early in the read; its end comes from the germline J gene. V was trimmed by 1 base and J by 4 bases, leaving 2 bases between them. This CDR3 comprises 11 residues. Germline lookup yields CDR1 SGHND and CDR2 FRSKSL.

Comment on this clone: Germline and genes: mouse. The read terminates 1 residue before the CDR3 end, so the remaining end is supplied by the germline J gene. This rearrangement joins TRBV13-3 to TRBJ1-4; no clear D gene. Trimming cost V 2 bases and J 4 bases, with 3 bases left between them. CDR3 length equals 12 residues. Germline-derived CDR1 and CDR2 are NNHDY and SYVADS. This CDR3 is CASSDNNERLFF. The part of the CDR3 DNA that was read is TGTGCCAGCAGTGACAACAACGAAAGATTATTT. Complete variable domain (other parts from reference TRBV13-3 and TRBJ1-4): EAAVTQSPRSKVAVTGGKVTLSCHQTNNHDYMYWYRQDTGHGLRLIHYSYVADSTEKGDIPDGYKASRPSQENFSLILELASLSQTAVYFCASSDNNERLFFGHGTKLSVL.

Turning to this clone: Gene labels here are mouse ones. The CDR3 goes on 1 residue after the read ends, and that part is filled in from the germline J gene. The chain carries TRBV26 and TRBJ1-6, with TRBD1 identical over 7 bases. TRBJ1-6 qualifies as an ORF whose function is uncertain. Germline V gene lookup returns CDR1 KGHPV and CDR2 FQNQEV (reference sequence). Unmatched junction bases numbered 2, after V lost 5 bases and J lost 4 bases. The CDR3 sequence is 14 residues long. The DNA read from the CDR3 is TGTGCCAGCAGTTGGGACAGATATAATTCGCCCCTCTAC. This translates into CASSWDRYNSPLY. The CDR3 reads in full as CASSWDRYNSPLYF.